A single sample gave rise to the 8 T cell receptor beta chains below, sequenced in a study of T cell responses to AZD1222 COVID-19 vaccine. Profiling relied on immunoSEQ multiplex PCR, and the TCRdb table lists in-frame clones only, not all of them. The table shows 90,000 to 150,000 clones, with roughly nine tenths occurring only once. The sample consisted of peripheral blood, taken on day 0 of AZD1222 vaccination. Receptors originate from an adult in good health.

The V call is TRBV11-2, the J call TRBJ1-3, with a possible D match to TRBD1 (5 bases). Germline V CDR1 and CDR2: SGHAT, FQNNGV. The ends were cut back, 3 bases at V and 0 bases at J, with 9 bases in the middle. This CDR3 is built from 15 residues. CDR3 coding DNA: TGTGCCAGCAGCTTTGGGACGACCTCTGGAAACACCATATATTTT. It encodes CASSFGTTSGNTIYF. Drawing the rest from reference TRBV11-2 and TRBJ1-3, the complete variable domain is EAGVAQSPRYKIIEKRQSVAFWCNPISGHATLYWYQQILGQGPKLLIQFQNNGVVDDSQLPKDRFSAERLKGVDSTLKIQPAKLEDSAVYLCASSFGTTSGNTIYFGEGSWLTVV.

The chain links TRBV19 to TRBJ1-5; D call uncertain. CDR3 size: 16 residues. The ends were cut back, 5 bases at V and 0 bases at J, with 14 bases in the middle. Looked up from germline, CDR1 is LNHDA and CDR2 is SQIVND (reference sequence). CDR3 in DNA: TGTGCCAGTAGTGGACGCTCGGGCTATAGCAATCAGCCCCAGCATTTT. It yields the protein CASSGRSGYSNQPQHF. Using reference TRBV19 and TRBJ1-5 for the parts outside the CDR3, the full variable domain is DGGITQSPKYLFRKEGQNVTLSCEQNLNHDAMYWYRQDPGQGLRLIYYSQIVNDFQKGDIAEGYSVSREKKESFPLTVTSAQKNPTAFYLCASSGRSGYSNQPQHFGDGTRLSIL.

The chain recombines TRBV7-2 with TRBJ2-7; D is possibly TRBD2 (7 bases). The CDR3 extends over 16 amino acids. The germline gives CDR1 SGHTA, CDR2 FQGNSA. The ends were cut back, 3 bases at V and 6 bases at J, with 21 bases in the middle. For the CDR3, the DNA is TGTGCCAGCAGCTTGCATTCGGCGGGAGTAGGGGGCGAGCAGTACTTC. Translated, it gives CASSLHSAGVGGEQYF.

The rearrangement uses TRBV2 and TRBJ2-7; D might be TRBD1 (5 bases). V was cut by 3 bases and J by 5 bases, with 14 bases left in between. The CDR3 contains 14 residues. CDR1 and CDR2 from the germline V gene are SNHLY and FYNNEI. CDR3 DNA: TGTGCCAGCAGTGATGGGCAGGGAATCAACGAGCAGTACTTC. The encoded protein is CASSDGQGINEQYF. The full variable domain, its missing parts supplied by reference TRBV2 and TRBJ2-7, is EPEVTQTPSHQVTQMGQEVILRCVPISNHLYFYWYRQILGQKVEFLVSFYNNEISEKSEIFDDQFSVERPDGSNFTLKIRSTKLEDSAMYFCASSDGQGINEQYFGPGTRLTVT.

This chain uses TRBV6-5 with TRBJ1-6; D might be TRBD1 (5 bases). With 0 bases removed from V and 7 bases from J, the gap between germline ends came to 10 bases. Looked up from germline, CDR1 is MNHEY and CDR2 is SVGAGI. This CDR3 spans 15 amino acids. CDR3 DNA sequence: TGTGCCAGCAGTTACTCGGGGCAGGAGAATTCACCCCTCCACTTT. It is translated as CASSYSGQENSPLHF.

V is TRBV6-5 and J is TRBJ1-1; 9 positions agree with TRBD1. Unmatched junction bases numbered 8, after V lost 8 bases and J lost 4 bases. The CDR3 loop spans 14 amino acids. Per germline, CDR1 MNHEY and CDR2 SVGAGI. CDR3 coding DNA: TGTGCCAGCGTTCGGACAGGGGCGCCCACTGAAGCTTTCTTT. Translation gives CASVRTGAPTEAFF.

At least ten counts were recorded for this clone. The chain uses TRBV27 and TRBJ2-7; 9 bases are shared with TRBD1. This CDR3 has 14 residues. V shed 8 bases and J 1 base; nucleotides not matched to a gene: 6. Germline CDR1 is MNHEY and CDR2 is SMNVEV (reference sequence). CDR3: CASLRDRESYEQYF. CDR3 in DNA: TGTGCCAGCCTCCGGGACAGGGAATCCTACGAGCAGTACTTC.

This sequence joins TRBV28 and TRBJ1-6; D is possibly TRBD1 (5 bases). Trimming removed 5 bases at V and 6 bases at J, with 5 bases between. Germline CDR1 and CDR2: MDHEN and SYDVKM. CDR3 length: 12 amino acids. The CDR3 DNA sequence: TGTGCCAGCAGTGGGGGTAATTCACCCCTCCACTTT. Residues: CASSGGNSPLHF.